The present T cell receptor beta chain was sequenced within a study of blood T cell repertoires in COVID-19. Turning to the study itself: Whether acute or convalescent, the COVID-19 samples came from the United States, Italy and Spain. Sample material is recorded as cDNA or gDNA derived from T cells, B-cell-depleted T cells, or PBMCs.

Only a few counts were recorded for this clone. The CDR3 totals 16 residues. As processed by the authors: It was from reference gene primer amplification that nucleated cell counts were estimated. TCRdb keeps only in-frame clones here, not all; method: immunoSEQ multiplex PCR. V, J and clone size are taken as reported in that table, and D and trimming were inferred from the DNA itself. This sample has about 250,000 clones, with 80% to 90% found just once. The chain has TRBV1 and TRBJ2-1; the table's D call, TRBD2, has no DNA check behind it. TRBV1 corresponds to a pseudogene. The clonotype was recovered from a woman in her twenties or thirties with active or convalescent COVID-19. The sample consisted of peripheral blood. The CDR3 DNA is TGCACCAGCAGCCAAGATTGGGGGGAGGGTCCCAATGAGCAGTTCTTC. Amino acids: CTSSQDWGEGPNEQFF.